Below, 8 T cell receptor beta chains from the same sample are listed, as sequenced in a study of blood T cell repertoires in COVID-19. Generated by immunoSEQ multiplex PCR, the TCRdb table keeps only in-frame clones and is missing some. The repertoire consists of 210,000 or so clones, with roughly 90% occurring once and the leading ten covering more than 4.5%. The sample comprised peripheral blood. These receptors were obtained from a middle-aged woman with acute or convalescent COVID-19.

This chain connects TRBV5-8 to TRBJ2-5, with D perhaps TRBD2 (6 bases). Trimming left V 1 base short and J 2 bases short, with 9 bases between. The CDR3 has 14 amino acids. Germline CDR1 reads SGHTS; CDR2 reads YDEGEE. CDR3 sequence: CASSLRGRQETQYF. CDR3 sequence (DNA): TGTGCCAGCAGCTTGCGGGGGAGACAAGAGACCCAGTACTTC.

The chain uses TRBV5-4 and TRBJ2-7; possibly TRBD1 for D (6 bases). V lost 4 bases, J lost 1 base, and 12 bases lay in between. From germline, CDR1 is SGHNT and CDR2 YYREEE (reference sequence). This CDR3 comprises 14 residues. CDR3 sequence: CASSRMDSSYEQYV. The DNA for the CDR3 is TGTGCCAGCAGCCGGATGGACAGTTCCTACGAGCAGTACGTC.

The rearrangement links TRBV29-1 to TRBJ1-2; 7 nucleotides match TRBD1. Per the germline V gene, CDR1 is SQVTM and CDR2 is ANQGSEA. The CDR3 sequence is 13 residues long. The ends lost 3 bases at V and 6 bases at J; junction bases unmatched: 7. In DNA form, the CDR3 reads TGCAGCGTTGAGTCAGGGGGACCTAATGGCTACACCTTC. Translation: CSVESGGPNGYTF.

The rearrangement links TRBV20-1 to TRBJ2-3; 7 bases agree with TRBD1. From germline, CDR1 is DFQATT and CDR2 SNEGSKA (reference sequence). The V and J ends lost 3 bases and 1 base, in that order; junction bases with no gene match: 7. The CDR3 totals 15 residues. The CDR3 DNA reads TGCAGTGCTAGTTACAGGGGTCGCGGCACAGATACGCAGTATTTT. Protein: CSASYRGRGTDTQYF.

Many counts were recorded for this clone. This CDR3 is CASSQEGQLNTEAFF. The CDR3 coding sequence is TGTGCCAGCAGCCAAGAGGGACAGCTGAACACTGAAGCTTTCTTT. The chain employs TRBV3-1 (or the pseudogene TRBV3-2) and TRBJ1-1; 7 bases line up with TRBD1. The ends lost 0 bases at V and 0 bases at J; junction bases unmatched: 1. This CDR3 spans 15 amino acids. The V gene's germline CDR1 is LGHDT and CDR2 YNNKEL (reference sequence).

This clone was seen only once. V is TRBV9 and J is TRBJ1-2, with 7 bases fitting TRBD1. This CDR3 contains 14 residues. The junction had 7 bases not matched to a gene; V was cut back by 4 bases and J by 4 bases. Germline CDR1 is SGDLS and CDR2 is YYNGEE. CDR3: CASSPGQSTYGYTF. CDR3 nucleotides: TGTGCCAGCAGCCCGGGACAGTCTACCTATGGCTACACCTTC.

V gene TRBV28 combines with J gene TRBJ1-6; 7 bases line up with TRBD1. Germline V lookup: CDR1 MDHEN, CDR2 SYDVKM. J was trimmed by 5 bases and V by 10 bases; bases with no gene match: 11. The CDR3 length is 15 residues. The CDR3 DNA reads TGTGCCATCACCGACAGGGATTTAAATAATTCACCCCTCCACTTT. This encodes CAITDRDLNNSPLHF.

This chain connects TRBV29-1 to TRBJ2-1; D might be TRBD1 (6 bases). The length of the CDR3 is 13 residues. Looked up from germline, CDR1 is SQVTM and CDR2 is ANQGSEA. The germline V and J ends were trimmed by 1 base and 8 bases, with 12 bases remaining between them. Here the CDR3 DNA reads TGCAGCGTTGAAGGGACAGCCACCCATGAGCAGTTCTTC. Encoded protein: CSVEGTATHEQFF.